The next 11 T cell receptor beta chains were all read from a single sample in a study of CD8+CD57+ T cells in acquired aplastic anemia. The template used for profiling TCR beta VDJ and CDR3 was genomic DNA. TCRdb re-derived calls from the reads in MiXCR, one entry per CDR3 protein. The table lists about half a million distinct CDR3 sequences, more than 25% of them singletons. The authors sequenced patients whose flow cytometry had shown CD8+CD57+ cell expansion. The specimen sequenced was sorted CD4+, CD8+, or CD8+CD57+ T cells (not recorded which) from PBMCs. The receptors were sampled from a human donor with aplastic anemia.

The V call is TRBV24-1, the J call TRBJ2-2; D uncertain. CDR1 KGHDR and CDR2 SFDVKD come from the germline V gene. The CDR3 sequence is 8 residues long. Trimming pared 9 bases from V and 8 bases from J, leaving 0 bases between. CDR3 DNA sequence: TGTGCCACCGGGGAGCTGTTTTTT. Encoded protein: CATGELFF.

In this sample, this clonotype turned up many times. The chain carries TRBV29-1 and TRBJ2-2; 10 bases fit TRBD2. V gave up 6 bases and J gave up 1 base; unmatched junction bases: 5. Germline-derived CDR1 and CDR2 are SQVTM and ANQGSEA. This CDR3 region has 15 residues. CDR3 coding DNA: TGCAGCGTAAGGACTAGCGGACTGAACACCGGGGAGCTGTTTTTT. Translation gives CSVRTSGLNTGELFF.

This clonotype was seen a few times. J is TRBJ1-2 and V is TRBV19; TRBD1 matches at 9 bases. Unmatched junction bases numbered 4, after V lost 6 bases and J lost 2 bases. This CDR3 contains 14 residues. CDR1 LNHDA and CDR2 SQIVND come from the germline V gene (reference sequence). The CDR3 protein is CASSRGQGNYGYTF. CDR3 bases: TGTGCCAGTAGCCGAGGACAGGGGAACTATGGCTACACCTTC. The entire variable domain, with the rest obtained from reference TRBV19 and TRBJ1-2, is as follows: DGGITQSPKYLFRKEGQNVTLSCEQNLNHDAMYWYRQDPGQGLRLIYYSQIVNDFQKGDIAEGYSVSREKKESFPLTVTSAQKNPTAFYLCASSRGQGNYGYTFGSGTRLTVV.

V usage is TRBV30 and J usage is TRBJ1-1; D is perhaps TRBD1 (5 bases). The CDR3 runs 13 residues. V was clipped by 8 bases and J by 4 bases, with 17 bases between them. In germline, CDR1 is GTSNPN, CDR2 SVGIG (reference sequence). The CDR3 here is CAGPGTPSTEAFF. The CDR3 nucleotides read TGTGCCGGCCCCGGGACGCCGAGCACTGAAGCTTTCTTT.

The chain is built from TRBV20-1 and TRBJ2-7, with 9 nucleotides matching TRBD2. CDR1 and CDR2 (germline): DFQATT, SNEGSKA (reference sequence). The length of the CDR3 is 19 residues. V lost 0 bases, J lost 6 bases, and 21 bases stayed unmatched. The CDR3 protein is CSARDPTAGVAGDLGEQYF. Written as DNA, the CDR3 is TGCAGTGCTAGAGACCCTACCGCGGGGGTAGCGGGAGATTTAGGCGAGCAGTACTTC.

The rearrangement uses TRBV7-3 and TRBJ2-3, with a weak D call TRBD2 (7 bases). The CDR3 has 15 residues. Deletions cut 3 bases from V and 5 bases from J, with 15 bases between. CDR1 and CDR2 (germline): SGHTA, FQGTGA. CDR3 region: CASSLGGGRGDTQYF. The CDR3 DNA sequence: TGTGCCAGCAGCTTGGGGGGCGGGAGAGGAGATACGCAGTATTTT. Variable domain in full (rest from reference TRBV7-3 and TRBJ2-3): GAGVSQTPSNKVTEKGKYVELRCDPISGHTALYWYRQSLGQGPEFLIYFQGTGAADDSGLPNDRFFAVRPEGSVSTLKIQRTERGDSAVYLCASSLGGGRGDTQYFGPGTRLTVL.

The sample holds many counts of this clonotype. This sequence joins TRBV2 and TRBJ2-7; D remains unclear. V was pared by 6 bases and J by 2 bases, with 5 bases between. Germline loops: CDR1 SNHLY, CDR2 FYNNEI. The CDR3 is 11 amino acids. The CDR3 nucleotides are TGTGCCAGCAGAGAGACCTACGAGCAGTACTTC. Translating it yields CASRETYEQYF.

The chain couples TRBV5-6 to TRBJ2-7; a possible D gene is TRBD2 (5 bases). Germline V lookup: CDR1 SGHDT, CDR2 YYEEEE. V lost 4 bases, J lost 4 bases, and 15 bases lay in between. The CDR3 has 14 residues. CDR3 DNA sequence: TGTGCCAGCAGCCCGCTGGCGGGTCAGTACGAGCAGTACTTC. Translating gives CASSPLAGQYEQYF. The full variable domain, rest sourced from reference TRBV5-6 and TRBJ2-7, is DAGVTQSPTHLIKTRGQQVTLRCSPKSGHDTVSWYQQALGQGPQFIFQYYEEEERQRGNFPDRFSGHQFPNYSSELNVNALLLGDSALYLCASSPLAGQYEQYFGPGTRLTVT.

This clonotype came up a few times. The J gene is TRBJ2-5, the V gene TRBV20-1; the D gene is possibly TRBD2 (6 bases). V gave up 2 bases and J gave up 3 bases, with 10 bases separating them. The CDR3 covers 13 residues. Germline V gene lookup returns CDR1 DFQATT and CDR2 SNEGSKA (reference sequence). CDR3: CSARRDSEETQYF. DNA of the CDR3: TGCAGTGCTAGACGGGACTCCGAAGAGACCCAGTACTTC.

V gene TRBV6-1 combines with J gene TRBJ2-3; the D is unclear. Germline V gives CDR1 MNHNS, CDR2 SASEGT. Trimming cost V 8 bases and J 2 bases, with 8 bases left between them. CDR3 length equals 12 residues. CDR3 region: CASGQDTDTQYF. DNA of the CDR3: TGTGCCAGCGGTCAGGACACAGATACGCAGTATTTT.

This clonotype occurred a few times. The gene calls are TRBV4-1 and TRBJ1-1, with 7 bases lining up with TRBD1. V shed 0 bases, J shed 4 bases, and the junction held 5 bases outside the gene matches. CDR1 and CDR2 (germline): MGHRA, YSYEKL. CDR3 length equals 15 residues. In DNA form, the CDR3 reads TGCGCCAGCAGCCAAGATGACAGGGTGGGCACTGAAGCTTTCTTT. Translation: CASSQDDRVGTEAFF.